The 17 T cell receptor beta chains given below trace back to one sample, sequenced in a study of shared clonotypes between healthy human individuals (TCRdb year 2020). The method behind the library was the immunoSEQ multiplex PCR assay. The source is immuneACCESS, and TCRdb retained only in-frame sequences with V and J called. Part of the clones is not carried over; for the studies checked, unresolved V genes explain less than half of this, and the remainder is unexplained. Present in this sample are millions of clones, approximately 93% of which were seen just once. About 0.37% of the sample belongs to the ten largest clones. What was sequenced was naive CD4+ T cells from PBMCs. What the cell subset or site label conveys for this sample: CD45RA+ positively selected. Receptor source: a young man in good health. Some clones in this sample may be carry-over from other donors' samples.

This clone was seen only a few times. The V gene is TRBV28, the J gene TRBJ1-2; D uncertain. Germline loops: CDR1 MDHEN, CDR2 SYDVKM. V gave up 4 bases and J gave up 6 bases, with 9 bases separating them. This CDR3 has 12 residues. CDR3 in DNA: TGTGCCAGCAGTTACAGTCTGGATGGCTACACCTTC. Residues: CASSYSLDGYTF.

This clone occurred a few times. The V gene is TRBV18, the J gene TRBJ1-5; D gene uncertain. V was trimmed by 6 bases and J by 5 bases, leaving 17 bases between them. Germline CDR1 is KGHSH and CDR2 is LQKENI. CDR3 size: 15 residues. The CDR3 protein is CASSYTAGGDQPQHF. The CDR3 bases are TGTGCCAGCTCTTATACGGCCGGTGGGGATCAGCCCCAGCATTTT.

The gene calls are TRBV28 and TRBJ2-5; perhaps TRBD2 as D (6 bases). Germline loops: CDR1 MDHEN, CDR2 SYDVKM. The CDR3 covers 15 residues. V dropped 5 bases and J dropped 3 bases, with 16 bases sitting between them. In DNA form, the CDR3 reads TGTGCCAGCAGTCAGGGAGGCGCAGCGAAAGAGACCCAGTACTTC. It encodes CASSQGGAAKETQYF.

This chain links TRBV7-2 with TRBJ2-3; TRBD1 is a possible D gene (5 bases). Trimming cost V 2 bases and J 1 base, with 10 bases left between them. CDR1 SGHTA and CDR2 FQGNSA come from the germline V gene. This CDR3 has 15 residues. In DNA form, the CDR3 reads TGTGCCAGCAGCTTATGGACAACCCGCACAGATACGCAGTATTTT. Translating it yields CASSLWTTRTDTQYF.

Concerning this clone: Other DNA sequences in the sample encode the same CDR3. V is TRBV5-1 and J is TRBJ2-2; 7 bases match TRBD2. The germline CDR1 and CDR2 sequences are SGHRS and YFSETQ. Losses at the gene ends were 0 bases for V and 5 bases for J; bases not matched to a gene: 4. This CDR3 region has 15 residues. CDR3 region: CASSLEPAGTGELFF. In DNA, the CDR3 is TGCGCCAGCAGCTTGGAACCAGCGGGGACCGGGGAGCTGTTTTTT.

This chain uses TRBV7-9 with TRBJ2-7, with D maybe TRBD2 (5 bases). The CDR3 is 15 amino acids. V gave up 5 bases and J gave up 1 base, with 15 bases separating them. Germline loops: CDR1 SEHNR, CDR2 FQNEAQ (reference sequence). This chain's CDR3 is CASSPQWRVSYEQYF. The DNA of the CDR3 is TGTGCCAGCAGCCCACAGTGGCGGGTTTCCTACGAGCAGTACTTC.

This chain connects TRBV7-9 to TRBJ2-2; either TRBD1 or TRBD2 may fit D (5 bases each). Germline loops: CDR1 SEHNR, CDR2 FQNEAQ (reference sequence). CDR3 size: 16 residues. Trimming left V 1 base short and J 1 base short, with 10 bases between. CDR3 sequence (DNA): TGTGCCAGCAGCTTAGGTCGGGGCGAGAACACCGGGGAGCTGTTTTTT. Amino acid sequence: CASSLGRGENTGELFF.

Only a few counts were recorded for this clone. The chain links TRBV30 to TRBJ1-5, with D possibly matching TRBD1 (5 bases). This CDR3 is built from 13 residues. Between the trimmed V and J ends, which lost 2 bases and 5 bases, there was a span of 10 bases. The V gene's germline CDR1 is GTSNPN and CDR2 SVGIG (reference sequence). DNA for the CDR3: TGTGCCTGGAGTTTGGGGGGTCATCAGCCCCAGCATTTT. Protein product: CAWSLGGHQPQHF.

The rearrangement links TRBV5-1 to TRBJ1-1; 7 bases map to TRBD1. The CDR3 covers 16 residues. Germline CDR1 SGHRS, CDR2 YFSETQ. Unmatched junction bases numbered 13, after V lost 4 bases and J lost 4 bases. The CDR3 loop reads CASSESYRGRGTEAFF. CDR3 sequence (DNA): TGCGCCAGCAGCGAAAGTTACAGGGGAAGGGGCACTGAAGCTTTCTTT.

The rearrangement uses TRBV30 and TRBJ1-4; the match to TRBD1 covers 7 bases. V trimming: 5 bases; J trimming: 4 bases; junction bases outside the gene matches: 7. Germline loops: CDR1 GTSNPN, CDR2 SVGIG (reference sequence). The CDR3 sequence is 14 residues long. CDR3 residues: CAWASGQLNEKLFF. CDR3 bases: TGTGCCTGGGCATCGGGACAGCTTAATGAAAAACTGTTTTTT.

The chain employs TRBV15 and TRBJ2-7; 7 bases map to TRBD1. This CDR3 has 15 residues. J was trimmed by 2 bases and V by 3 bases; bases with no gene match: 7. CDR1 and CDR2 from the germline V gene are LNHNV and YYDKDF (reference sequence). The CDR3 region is CATSRDRDSTYEQYF. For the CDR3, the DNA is TGTGCCACCAGCAGGGACCGGGACAGTACCTACGAGCAGTACTTC.

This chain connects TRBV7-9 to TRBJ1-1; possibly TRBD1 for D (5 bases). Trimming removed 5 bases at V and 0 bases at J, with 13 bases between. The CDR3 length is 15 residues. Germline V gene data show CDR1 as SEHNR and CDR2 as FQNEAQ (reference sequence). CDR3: CASSRWDGMNTEAFF. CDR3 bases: TGTGCCAGCAGCCGCTGGGACGGAATGAACACTGAAGCTTTCTTT.

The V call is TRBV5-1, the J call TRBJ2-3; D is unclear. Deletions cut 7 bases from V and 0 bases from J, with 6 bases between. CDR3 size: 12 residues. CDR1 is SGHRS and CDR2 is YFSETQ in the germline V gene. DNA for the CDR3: TGCGCCAGCGGCGAAAGCACAGATACGCAGTATTTT. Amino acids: CASGESTDTQYF.

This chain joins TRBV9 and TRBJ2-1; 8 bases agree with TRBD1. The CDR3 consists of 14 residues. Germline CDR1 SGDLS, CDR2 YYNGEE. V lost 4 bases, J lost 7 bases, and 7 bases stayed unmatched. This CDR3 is CASSTRTGLNEQFF. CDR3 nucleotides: TGTGCCAGCAGCACGCGGACAGGGTTGAATGAGCAGTTCTTC.

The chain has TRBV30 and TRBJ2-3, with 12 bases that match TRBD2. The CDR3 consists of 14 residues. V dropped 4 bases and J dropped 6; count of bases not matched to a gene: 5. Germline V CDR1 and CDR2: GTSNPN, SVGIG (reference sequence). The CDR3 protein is CAWIGLAGSDTQYF. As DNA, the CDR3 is TGTGCCTGGATTGGACTAGCGGGATCGGATACGCAGTATTTT.

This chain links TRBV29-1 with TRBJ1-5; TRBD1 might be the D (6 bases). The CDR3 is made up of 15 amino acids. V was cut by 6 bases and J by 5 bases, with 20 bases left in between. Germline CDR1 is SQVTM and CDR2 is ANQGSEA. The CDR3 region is CSVMLQGFPDQPQHF. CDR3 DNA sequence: TGCAGCGTGATGCTACAGGGTTTTCCCGATCAGCCCCAGCATTTT.

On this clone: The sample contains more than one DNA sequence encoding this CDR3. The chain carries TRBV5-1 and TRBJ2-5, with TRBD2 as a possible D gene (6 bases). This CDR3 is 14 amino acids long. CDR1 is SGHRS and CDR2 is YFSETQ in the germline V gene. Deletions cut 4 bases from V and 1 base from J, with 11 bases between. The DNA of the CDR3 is TGCGCCAGCAGCCTGGGGGGATCCCAAGAGACCCAGTACTTC. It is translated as CASSLGGSQETQYF.